Listed below are T cell receptor beta chains from one sample, sequenced in a study of cytomegalovirus exposure and HLA in healthy donors. The method was immunoSEQ multiplex PCR; TCRdb's version includes in-frame clones alone and lacks a portion of them. The sample carries 200,000 to 250,000 clones, almost 85% recorded once. What was sequenced was PBMCs. These receptors all stem from a woman aged 40 to 50 in good health and CMV-seronegative. Each CDR3 is given with its conserved first and last residue. A D gene is named only where the DNA matches it firmly. Clone size is shown for a subset of rows, as once, few, many or a class of expanded clone.

D gene	clone size	V gene	J gene	CDR3 DNA	CDR3 protein
NA	few	TRBV6-5	TRBJ1-1	TGTGCCAGCAGTTATACAGGACCGAACACTGAAGCTTTCTTT	CASSYTGPNTEAFF
NA	NA	TRBV19	TRBJ2-3	TGTGCCAGTAACTCCCCATCAGGGGGCACAGATACGCAGTATTTT	CASNSPSGGTDTQYF
NA	NA	TRBV7-9	TRBJ2-1	TGTGCCAGCAGCTCCCCTAGGCGTGAGCAGTTCTTC	CASSSPRREQFF
NA	NA	TRBV7-2	TRBJ1-4	TGTGCCAGCAGCTTAGCGCCAGGTCCAACTAATGAAAAACTGTTTTTT	CASSLAPGPTNEKLFF
TRBD1	NA	TRBV4-3	TRBJ1-5	TGCGCCAGCAGCCAGGGCCGGGACAGGGTCTCTTATAGCAATCAGCCCCAGCATTTT	CASSQGRDRVSYSNQPQHF
TRBD1	NA	TRBV13	TRBJ1-6	TGTGCCAGCTCAGAGGGGGCGAATTCACCCCTCCACTTT	CASSEGANSPLHF
TRBD1	NA	TRBV5-8	TRBJ2-7	TGTGCCAGCAGCGTCCGGAGGTTTCCGGGACAGGGTTGGTACGAGCAGTACTTC	CASSVRRFPGQGWYEQYF
NA	NA	TRBV5-5	TRBJ1-1	TGTGCCAGCACCTCGCGGGGAGGCAACACTGAAGCTTTCTTT	CASTSRGGNTEAFF
TRBD2	NA	TRBV7-2	TRBJ2-1	TGTGCCAGCAGCTTCCCTAGGGAGGGCGGGGCTACCTACAATGAGCAGTTCTTC	CASSFPREGGATYNEQFF
TRBD1	NA	TRBV18	TRBJ2-3	TGTGCCAGCTCACCGGGACAGGACCACACAGATACGCAGTATTTT	CASSPGQDHTDTQYF
NA	NA	TRBV29-1	TRBJ2-3	TGCACACACTCCGGGGATCGGGGCACAGATACGCAGTATTTT	CTHSGDRGTDTQYF
NA	once	TRBV27	TRBJ1-6	TGTGCCAGCAGTTTATCGATAGCTACAGGATCACCCCTCCACTTT	CASSLSIATGSPLHF
TRBD1	NA	TRBV6-5	TRBJ2-7	TGTGCCAGCAGTTCCTACAGGGGGCTAGTTACCTACGAGCAGTACTTC	CASSSYRGLVTYEQYF
NA	NA	TRBV7-6	TRBJ2-1	TGTGCCAGCAGCTTAAATTCTGCCGGGGGATACAATGAGCAGTTCTTC	CASSLNSAGGYNEQFF
NA	NA	TRBV7-2	TRBJ1-5	TGTGCCAGCAGCTCTAATTCGGGCAATCAGCCCCAGCATTTT	CASSSNSGNQPQHF
NA	NA	TRBV6-4	TRBJ2-2	TGTGCCAGCAGTACAGGGGAGGTCGGGGAGCTGTTTTTT	CASSTGEVGELFF
NA	NA	TRBV10-3	TRBJ1-3	TGTGCCATCAGTGTGTACAGCCCTGGAAACACCATATATTTT	CAISVYSPGNTIYF
TRBD2	NA	TRBV6-6	TRBJ2-1	TGTGCCAGCAAGCTGAGCGGGGGGGACCTCTACAATGAGCAGTTCTTC	CASKLSGGDLYNEQFF
TRBD1	NA	TRBV5-1	TRBJ2-7	TGCGCCAGCAGCCAGTCCTACAGGGGACACGAGCAGTACTTC	CASSQSYRGHEQYF
NA	NA	TRBV7-3	TRBJ1-1	TGTGCCAGCAGCGAGGGGGGGGCCGGAGTTGAAGCTTTCTTT	CASSEGGAGVEAFF
TRBD2	NA	TRBV19	TRBJ2-5	TGTGCCAGTAGTATTGGGCGGGGGGGCCGAGAGACCCAGTACTTC	CASSIGRGGRETQYF
TRBD1	NA	TRBV15	TRBJ1-1	TGTGCCACCAGCAGAGGGGACAGGGTGGGGATGAACACTGAAGCTTTCTTT	CATSRGDRVGMNTEAFF
NA	few	TRBV4-3	TRBJ2-7	TGCGCCAGCAGCCAAGGTCCTAGCTTCAACTACGAGCAGTACTTC	CASSQGPSFNYEQYF
TRBD1	NA	TRBV28	TRBJ2-1	TGTGCCAGCAGTTTAACAGGGGATACCCATGAGCAGTTCTTC	CASSLTGDTHEQFF
NA	NA	TRBV15	TRBJ1-2	TGTGCCACCAGCAGGGACAAGGGATTCTCTAACTATGGCTACACCTTC	CATSRDKGFSNYGYTF
NA	NA	TRBV13	TRBJ2-3	TGTGCCAGCAGCCAAACTAGAAGCACAGATACGCAGTATTTT	CASSQTRSTDTQYF
NA	NA	TRBV6-1	TRBJ2-7	TGTGCCAGCAGTAGGATTAAGAGGGATGCCTACGAGCAGTACTTC	CASSRIKRDAYEQYF
TRBD1	NA	TRBV11-3	TRBJ2-1	TGTGCCAGCAGCTTAGCCGGGACAGGGGTCAATGAGCAGTTCTTC	CASSLAGTGVNEQFF
NA	NA	TRBV18	TRBJ2-7	TGTGCCAGCTCACCGGACAGTTCCTCCTACGAGCAGTACTTC	CASSPDSSSYEQYF
TRBD1	NA	TRBV4-2	TRBJ2-4	TGTGCCAGCAGCGTCCCGGGACAGGGACTGAAAAACATTCAGTACTTC	CASSVPGQGLKNIQYF